These T cell receptor beta chains were read from a single sample in a study of blood T cell repertoires in COVID-19. Method: immunoSEQ multiplex PCR; TCRdb's copy keeps in-frame clones and lacks some. The sample lists 35,000 to 45,000 clones, around 79% occurring once. The specimen sequenced was peripheral blood. The source is a woman older than 75 with acute or convalescent COVID-19. Both conserved end residues are part of each CDR3. Each record gives: D gene, J gene, V gene, CDR3 protein, CDR3 DNA. A D gene is named only where the DNA matches it firmly.

TRBD1 TRBJ1-1 TRBV7-9 CASGTGELGEAFF TGTGCCAGCGGTACAGGGGAATTGGGTGAAGCTTTCTTT
TRBD2 TRBJ2-4 TRBV2 CASSALTSGRGNIQYF TGTGCCAGCAGCGCCTTGACTAGCGGGAGGGGGAACATTCAGTACTTC
TRBD1 TRBJ1-2 TRBV15 CATSRAHPGQGYGYTF TGTGCCACCAGCAGGGCGCACCCGGGACAGGGTTATGGCTACACCTTC
TRBD2 TRBJ2-1 TRBV20-1 CSAVGGPEQFF TGCAGTGCTGTGGGAGGGCCCGAGCAGTTCTTC
. TRBJ1-5 TRBV7-8 CASSQRGYNQPQHF TGTGCCAGCAGCCAGAGGGGGTACAATCAGCCCCAGCATTTT
TRBD2 TRBJ2-3 TRBV5-1 CASSFLSGGGTDTQYF TGCGCCAGCAGCTTCCTTAGCGGGGGGGGCACAGATACGCAGTATTTT
. TRBJ2-3 TRBV14 CASSYRVIDTQYF TGTGCCAGCAGCTACAGGGTCATAGATACGCAGTATTTT
. TRBJ2-5 TRBV7-2 CASRKPGEETQYF TGTGCCAGCAGAAAACCCGGGGAAGAGACCCAGTACTTC
. TRBJ1-2 TRBV5-6 CASSTLQGSYGYTF TGTGCCAGCAGCACGCTACAGGGTTCTTATGGCTACACCTTC
TRBD2 TRBJ2-1 TRBV7-2 CASSPGLVINEQFF TGTGCCAGCAGCCCTGGACTAGTGATCAATGAGCAGTTCTTC
. TRBJ1-1 TRBV7-2 CASSLERFEAFF TGTGCCAGCAGCTTAGAACGGTTTGAAGCTTTCTTT
. TRBJ1-4 TRBV3-1/TRBV3-2 CASSPMTGTNEKLFF TGTGCCAGCAGCCCGATGACAGGAACGAATGAAAAACTGTTTTTT